This T cell receptor beta chain was identified in a study of vaccination effects on CD4 cells after COVID-19. Overall study findings and caveats: Missing from the study were early post-infection timepoints, and its convalescent patients were few. Both infection-induced and vaccine-induced clones contracted markedly at late post-vaccination timepoints. In vaccinees who were healthy, merely 1 out of 255 vaccine-induced clones cross-reacted with common cold coronaviruses.

This clone was recorded a few times. Antigen: not known. ViraFEST expansion of antigen-specific CD4+ T cells with viral peptide pools preceded sequencing. It was after 10 days of culture that CD4+ T cells were isolated. Absence of prior SARS-CoV-2 infection characterized the vaccine recipients, who showed negative nucleocapsid antibodies. Cells had half their medium changed to IL-2 medium on days 3 and 7. TCRdb's table, derived via immunoSEQ multiplex PCR, lists solely in-frame clones and lacks some. The sample carries around 68,000 clones, roughly 80% recorded once. Germline CDR1 is KGHSH and CDR2 is LQKENI. The CDR3 length is 15 residues. The V end was cut by 3 bases, the J end by 3 bases, with 11 bases between.

V gene TRBV18 combines with J gene TRBJ2-2, with D unclear. The TCR originated in a human donor who received a COVID-19 vaccine. The specimen was CD4+ T cells from PBMCs cultured with SARS-CoV-2 spike peptides, collected before COVID-19 vaccination. This CDR3 is CASSPRQADTGELFF. CDR3 nucleotide sequence: TGTGCCAGCTCACCGCGGCAGGCCGACACCGGGGAGCTGTTTTTT.